The T cell receptor (beta chain) under discussion was sequenced for a study of OX40 agonist ivuxolimab in advanced cancers. Study-level background: The study gave patients intravenous ivuxolimab at 0.01 to 10 mg/kg every 2 weeks. Hepatocellular carcinoma, melanoma, renal cell or head and neck cancer was diagnosed in the dose-escalation patients. Study-level points and caveats: Normalized T-cell clonal expansion was also low in a subset of nonresponders.

Measured with immunoSEQ multiplex PCR; TCRdb has only the in-frame clones, and not every one. The sample records some 66,000 clones, about 91% being singletons. The CDR3 is 15 amino acids. V lost 1 base, J lost 3 bases, and 13 bases lay in between. Germline V gives CDR1 SGHAT, CDR2 FQNNGV. Autoimmune disease history or systemic immunosuppression meant exclusion. Remarks on this clone: Antigen: not known.

This sample comprised CD4+ or CD8+ T cells sorted from blood, obtained in a trial of the OX40 agonist ivuxolimab. This TCR was recovered from an adult with an advanced solid tumor such as melanoma, head and neck, liver or kidney cancer. The chain recombines TRBV11-2 with TRBJ2-7; D possibly corresponds to TRBD1 (5 bases). The CDR3 coding sequence is TGTGCCAGCAGCTTAGGCAGGGTAGAGGACTACGAGCAGTACTTC. Amino acids: CASSLGRVEDYEQYF.